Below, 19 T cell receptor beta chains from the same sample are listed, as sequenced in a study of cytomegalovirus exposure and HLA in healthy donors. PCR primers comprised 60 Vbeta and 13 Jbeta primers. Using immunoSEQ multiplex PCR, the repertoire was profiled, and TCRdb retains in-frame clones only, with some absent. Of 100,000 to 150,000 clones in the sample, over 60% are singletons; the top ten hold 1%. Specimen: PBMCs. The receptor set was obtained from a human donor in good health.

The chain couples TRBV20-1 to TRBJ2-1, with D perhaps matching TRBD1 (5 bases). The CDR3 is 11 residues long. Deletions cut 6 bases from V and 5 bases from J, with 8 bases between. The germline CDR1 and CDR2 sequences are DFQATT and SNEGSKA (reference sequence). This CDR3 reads CSASRDNEQFF. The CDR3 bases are TGCAGTGCCAGCAGGGACAATGAGCAGTTCTTC.

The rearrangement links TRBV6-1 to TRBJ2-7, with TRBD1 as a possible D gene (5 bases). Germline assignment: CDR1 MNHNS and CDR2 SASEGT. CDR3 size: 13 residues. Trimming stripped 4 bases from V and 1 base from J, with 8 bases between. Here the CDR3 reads CASSGTMSYEQYF. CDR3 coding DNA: TGTGCCAGCAGTGGGACAATGTCCTACGAGCAGTACTTC.

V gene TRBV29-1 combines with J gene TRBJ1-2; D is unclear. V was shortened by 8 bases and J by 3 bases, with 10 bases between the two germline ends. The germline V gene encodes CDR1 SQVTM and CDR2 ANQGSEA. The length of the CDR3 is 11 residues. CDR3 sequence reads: CSMQVDYGYTF. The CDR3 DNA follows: TGCAGCATGCAGGTGGACTATGGCTACACCTTC.

DNA of the CDR3: TGTGCCAGCAGTTGGACAGGGGGAGATAGCAATCAGCCCCAGCATTTT. Amino acid sequence: CASSWTGGDSNQPQHF. The chain has TRBV28 and TRBJ1-5; the match to TRBD1 covers 10 bases. V shed 4 bases, J shed 0 bases, and the junction held 3 bases outside the gene matches. The CDR3 is 16 amino acids. The germline V gene encodes CDR1 MDHEN and CDR2 SYDVKM.

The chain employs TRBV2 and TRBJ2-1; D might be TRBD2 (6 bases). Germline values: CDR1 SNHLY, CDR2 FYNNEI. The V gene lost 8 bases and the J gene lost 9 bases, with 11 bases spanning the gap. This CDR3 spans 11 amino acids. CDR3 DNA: TGTGCCAGCGACATAGCGGTTGAGCAGTTCTTC. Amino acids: CASDIAVEQFF.

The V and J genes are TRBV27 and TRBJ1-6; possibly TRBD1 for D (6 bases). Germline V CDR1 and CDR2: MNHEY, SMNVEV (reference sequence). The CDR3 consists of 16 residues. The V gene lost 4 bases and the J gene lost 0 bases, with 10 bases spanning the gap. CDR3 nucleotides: TGTGCCAGCAGTTCACAGGGCAGCTCCTATAATTCACCCCTCCACTTT. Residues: CASSSQGSSYNSPLHF.

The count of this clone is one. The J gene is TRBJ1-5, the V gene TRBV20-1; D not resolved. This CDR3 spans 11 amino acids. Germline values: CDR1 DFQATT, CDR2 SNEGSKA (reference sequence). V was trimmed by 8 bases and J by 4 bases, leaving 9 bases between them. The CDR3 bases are TGCAGTCCAATCCAAAATCAGCCCCAGCATTTT. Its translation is CSPIQNQPQHF.

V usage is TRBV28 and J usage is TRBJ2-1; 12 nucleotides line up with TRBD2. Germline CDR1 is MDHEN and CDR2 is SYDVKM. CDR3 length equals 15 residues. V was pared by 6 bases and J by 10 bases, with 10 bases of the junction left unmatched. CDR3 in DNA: TGTGCCAGCAGACCCTCTAGCGGGGGGGCCCGGGAGCAGTTCTTC. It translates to CASRPSSGGAREQFF.

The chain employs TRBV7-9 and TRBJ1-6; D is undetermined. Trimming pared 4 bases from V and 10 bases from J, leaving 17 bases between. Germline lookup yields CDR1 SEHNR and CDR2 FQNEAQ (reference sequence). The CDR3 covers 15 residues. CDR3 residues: CASSWVRFPESPLHF. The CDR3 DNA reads TGTGCCAGCAGCTGGGTGAGGTTTCCGGAATCACCCCTCCACTTT.

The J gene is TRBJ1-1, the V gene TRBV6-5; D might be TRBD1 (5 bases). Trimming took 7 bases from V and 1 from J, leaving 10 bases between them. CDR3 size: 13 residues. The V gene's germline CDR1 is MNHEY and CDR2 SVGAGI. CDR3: CASIQGSNTEAFF. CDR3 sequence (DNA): TGTGCCAGCATTCAGGGCTCGAACACTGAAGCTTTCTTT.

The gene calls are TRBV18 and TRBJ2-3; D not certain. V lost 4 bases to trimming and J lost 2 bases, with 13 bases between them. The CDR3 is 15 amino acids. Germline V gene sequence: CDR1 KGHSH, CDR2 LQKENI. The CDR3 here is CASSQGGTLTDTQYF. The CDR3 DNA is TGTGCCAGCTCACAAGGCGGAACACTCACAGATACGCAGTATTTT.

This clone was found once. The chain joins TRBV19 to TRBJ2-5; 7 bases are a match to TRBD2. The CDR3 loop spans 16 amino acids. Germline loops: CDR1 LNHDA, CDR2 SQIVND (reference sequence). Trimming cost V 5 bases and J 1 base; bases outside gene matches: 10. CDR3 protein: CASSQAGPLSQETQYF. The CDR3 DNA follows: TGTGCCAGTAGTCAAGCGGGGCCACTCTCCCAAGAGACCCAGTACTTC.

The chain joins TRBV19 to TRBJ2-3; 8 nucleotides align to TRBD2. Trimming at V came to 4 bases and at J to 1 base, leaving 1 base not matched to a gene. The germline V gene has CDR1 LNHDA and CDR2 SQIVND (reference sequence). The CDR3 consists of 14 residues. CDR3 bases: TGTGCCAGTAGTACCGGGGGGGGCACAGATACGCAGTATTTT. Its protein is CASSTGGGTDTQYF.

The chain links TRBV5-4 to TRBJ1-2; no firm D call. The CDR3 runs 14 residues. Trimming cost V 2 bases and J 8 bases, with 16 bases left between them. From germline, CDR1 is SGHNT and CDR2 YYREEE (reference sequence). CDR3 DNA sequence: TGTGCCAGCAGCTTAATTGGCGACCCGGGGGGCTACACCTTC. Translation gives CASSLIGDPGGYTF.

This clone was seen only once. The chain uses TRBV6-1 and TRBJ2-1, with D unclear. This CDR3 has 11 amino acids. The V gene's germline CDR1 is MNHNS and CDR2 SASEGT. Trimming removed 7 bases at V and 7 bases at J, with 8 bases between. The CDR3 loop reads CASTTGNEQFF. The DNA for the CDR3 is TGTGCCAGCACCACCGGGAATGAGCAGTTCTTC.

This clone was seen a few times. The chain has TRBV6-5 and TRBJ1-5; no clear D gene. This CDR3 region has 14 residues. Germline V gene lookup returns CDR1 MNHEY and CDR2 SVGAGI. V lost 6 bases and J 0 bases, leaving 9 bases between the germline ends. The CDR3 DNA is TGTGCCAGCAGCTCCCTTCGTAGCAATCAGCCCCAGCATTTT. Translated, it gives CASSSLRSNQPQHF.

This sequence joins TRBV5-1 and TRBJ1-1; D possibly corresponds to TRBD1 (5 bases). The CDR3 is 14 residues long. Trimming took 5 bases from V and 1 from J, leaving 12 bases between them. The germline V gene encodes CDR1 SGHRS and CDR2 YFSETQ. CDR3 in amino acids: CASRQGVWNTEAFF. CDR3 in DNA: TGCGCCAGCAGGCAAGGGGTTTGGAACACTGAAGCTTTCTTT.

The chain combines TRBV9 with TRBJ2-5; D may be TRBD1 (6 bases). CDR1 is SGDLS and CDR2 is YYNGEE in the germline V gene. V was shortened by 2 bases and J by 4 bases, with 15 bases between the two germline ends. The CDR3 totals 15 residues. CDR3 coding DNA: TGTGCCAGCAGCGTCGAGTCCCAACAGGGAGAGACCCAGTACTTC. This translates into CASSVESQQGETQYF.

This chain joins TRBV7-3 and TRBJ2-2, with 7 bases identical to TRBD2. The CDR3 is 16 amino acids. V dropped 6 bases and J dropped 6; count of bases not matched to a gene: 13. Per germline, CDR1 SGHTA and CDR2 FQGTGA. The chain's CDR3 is CASSPHAGDLAGELFF. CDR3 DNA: TGTGCCAGCAGTCCTCATGCGGGAGACTTGGCCGGGGAGCTGTTTTTT.